These T cell receptor beta chains were read from a single sample in a study of regulatory T cells in long-lasting Graves disease. TCRdb fed the multiplex PCR reads into MiXCR, producing one record per CDR3 protein. The sample holds under 500,000 distinct CDR3 sequences; less than 20% are singletons and the top ten take around a tenth. The same specimen was also included in a second study, on T cells in Graves' hyperthyroidism and ophthalmopathy.

The sequencing used peripheral blood mononuclear cells (PBMCs), collected at new diagnosis, from a patient treated with antithyroid drugs. The receptors were gathered from a woman aged 30 to 39 with Graves disease. Each CDR3 is given without its conserved first and last residue. Some rows mark clone size as missing; the rest say once, few, many or name a class of expanded clone.

CDR3aa,abundance,j_gene,v_gene
ASSQASGVSNQPQH,-,TRBJ1-5,TRBV4-1
SARSRRQGRGETQY,-,TRBJ2-5,TRBV20-1
ASSSGLTGKNIQY,-,TRBJ2-4,TRBV19
ASSPPWTRSGTVNTGELF,few,TRBJ2-2,TRBV7-9
ASSPRGVLSYNEQF,many,TRBJ2-1,TRBV14
ASRPDLFQETDTQY,-,TRBJ2-3,TRBV3-1
ASSSGTLGQPQH,many,TRBJ1-5,TRBV7-9
ASSDRQGTDTQY,many,TRBJ2-3,TRBV11-3
ASSSGTGAYEQY,many,TRBJ2-7,TRBV11-2
ASSLYRTTKNEQF,many,TRBJ2-1,TRBV12-3/TRBV12-4
ASSMAGPSPSEQF,few,TRBJ2-1,TRBV19
SASLGGPTNYNEQF,few,TRBJ2-1,TRBV20-1
ASSPGMTSGYNEQF,many,TRBJ2-1,TRBV7-8
ASSSPTSIYEQY,many,TRBJ2-7,TRBV11-2
ASSEEGTDGYT,many,TRBJ1-2,TRBV2
ASSRDTGYNEQF,many,TRBJ2-1,TRBV2
ASSVAQGDQPQH,many,TRBJ1-5,TRBV7-2
ASSFTVNTEAF,many,TRBJ1-1,TRBV5-1
ASSHGLAGSTDTQY,many,TRBJ2-3,TRBV7-2
ASKRSTGLLTDTQY,-,TRBJ2-3,TRBV13
ASSSLGGRKTQY,once,TRBJ2-5,TRBV28
ASSYFRDATNEKLF,many,TRBJ1-4,TRBV6-5
ASSPSSGSWRYNEQF,many,TRBJ2-1,TRBV18
ASSGINQPQH,many,TRBJ1-5,TRBV18